These 8 T cell receptor beta chains came from one sample sequenced in a study of PD-1 blockade in classical Hodgkin lymphoma. Repertoires were generated with immunoSEQ multiplex PCR, while TCRdb's copy carries only in-frame clones and drops some. The sample lists 12,000 or so clones; 80% to 90% were seen once. With no exception, relapse followed autologous stem cell transplantation in all patients, and brentuximab vedotin exposure varied. The starting material was peripheral blood mononuclear cells (PBMCs), obtained at baseline. The receptor set was obtained from a human donor with classical Hodgkin lymphoma.

The CDR3 DNA sequence: TGTGCCATCAGTGAGTCGCCCGGCAATCAGCCCCAGCATTTT. As protein: CAISESPGNQPQHF. The V gene is TRBV10-3, the J gene TRBJ1-5; D not resolved. The CDR3 sequence is 14 residues long. Germline loops: CDR1 ENHRY, CDR2 SYGVKD. V lost 0 bases to trimming and J lost 2 bases, with 5 bases between them.

The table lists this clone with a few counts. This chain uses TRBV27 with TRBJ2-5, with D perhaps TRBD1 (6 bases). Germline-derived CDR1 and CDR2 are MNHEY and SMNVEV (reference sequence). V was clipped by 0 bases and J by 2 bases, with 13 bases between them. The CDR3 spans 16 residues. The CDR3 DNA sequence: TGTGCCAGCAGTTTATCGGGCAGGGGACCTCAAGAGACCCAGTACTTC. Encoded protein: CASSLSGRGPQETQYF.

The chain is built from TRBV30 and TRBJ1-3; D remains unclear. V shed 4 bases and J shed 1 base, with 5 bases lying between them. Germline assignment: CDR1 GTSNPN and CDR2 SVGIG (reference sequence). The CDR3 length is 12 residues. The CDR3, as DNA: TGTGCCTGGAAAAAATCTGGAAACACCATATATTTT. Translating it yields CAWKKSGNTIYF.

In the case of this clone: At one end the junction does not follow the germline gene, possibly because of a read error. The chain links TRBV7-6 to TRBJ2-7, with 9 bases fitting TRBD2. CDR3 length: 12 amino acids. The germline V gene has CDR1 SGHVS and CDR2 FNYEAQ. In DNA form, the CDR3 reads TGTGCCAGCACCGAACTAGCGGGCCAATTCTTCTTC. This sequence encodes CASTELAGQFFF.

The rearrangement links TRBV30 to TRBJ1-6, with 10 positions matching TRBD1. The CDR3 consists of 15 residues. The germline V gene encodes CDR1 GTSNPN and CDR2 SVGIG (reference sequence). V shed 4 bases and J 6 bases; nucleotides not matched to a gene: 6. CDR3 DNA: TGTGCCTGGACCAGGGACAGGGGCCTTAATTCACCCCTCCACTTT. Its translation is CAWTRDRGLNSPLHF.

The genes are TRBV29-1 and TRBJ2-1; TRBD1 might be the D (5 bases). V dropped 7 bases and J dropped 4 bases, with 14 bases sitting between them. This CDR3 has 13 residues. The V gene's germline CDR1 is SQVTM and CDR2 ANQGSEA. DNA for the CDR3: TGCAGCGCCCTCGACAGTTTATACAATGAGCAGTTCTTC. Translation gives CSALDSLYNEQFF.

This clone was seen a handful of times. The chain's CDR3 is CASSQGVAWRNSPLHF. As DNA, the CDR3 is TGCGCCAGCAGCCAGGGGGTGGCCTGGCGAAATTCACCCCTCCACTTT. The V call is TRBV5-1, the J call TRBJ1-6; 7 nucleotides agree with TRBD1. Losses at the gene ends were 4 bases for V and 7 bases for J; bases not matched to a gene: 11. Germline assignment: CDR1 SGHRS and CDR2 YFSETQ. The CDR3 covers 16 residues.

Details on this clone: The same CDR3 also results from other DNA sequences found in this sample. This chain links TRBV19 with TRBJ1-3, with 8 nucleotides matching TRBD1. There are 16 residues in the CDR3. V gave up 3 bases and J gave up 0 bases; unmatched junction bases: 4. Germline CDR1 and CDR2: LNHDA and SQIVND (reference sequence). Written as DNA, the CDR3 is TGTGCCAGTAGTATGGGACAGGCGTACTCTGGAAACACCATATATTTT. It is translated as CASSMGQAYSGNTIYF.